A single sample gave rise to the 24 T cell receptor beta chains below, sequenced in a study of T cells in Graves' hyperthyroidism and ophthalmopathy. RNA transcripts gave rise to amplified TCR beta CDR3 regions. With the HTBI primer set, the TCR CDR3 went through a first round of RT-PCR. One entry per CDR3 protein results from TCRdb running MiXCR on the multiplex PCR reads. The table has fewer than 900,000 distinct CDR3 sequences, over 15% seen once. The sequencing sample was made of blood. The receptor source for this set is a woman between 50 and 59 years old with Graves' hyperthyroidism that later progressed to Graves' ophthalmopathy.

This clonotype was seen ten or more times. V and J are TRBV2 and TRBJ2-5, with unresolved D. Germline values: CDR1 SNHLY, CDR2 FYNNEI. Trimming removed 7 bases at V and 2 bases at J, with 8 bases between. This CDR3 is 12 amino acids long. CDR3 nucleotides: TGTGCCAGCACCATGCGACAAGAGACCCAGTACTTC. Translation: CASTMRQETQYF.

At least ten counts were recorded for this clonotype. This chain connects TRBV9 to TRBJ1-1, with a possible D match to TRBD1 (5 bases). Trimming took off 1 base at V and 1 base at J, with 8 bases between the two ends. Germline CDR1 SGDLS, CDR2 YYNGEE. CDR3 length: 14 residues. Here the CDR3 reads CASSVRGENTEAFF. CDR3 sequence (DNA): TGTGCCAGCAGCGTACGGGGGGAGAACACTGAAGCTTTCTTT.

The sample holds many counts of this clonotype. The V and J genes are TRBV6-1 and TRBJ2-5, with 13 bases lining up with TRBD2. Germline trimming cut 6 bases from V and 1 base from J; bases unmatched to any gene: 17. CDR3 length: 20 residues. In germline, CDR1 is MNHNS, CDR2 SASEGT. CDR3 nucleotide sequence: TGTGCCAGCAGCGCGAAGCCGGGACTAGCGGGGAGGGGTAGCCAAGAGACCCAGTACTTC. Amino acid sequence: CASSAKPGLAGRGSQETQYF.

V gene TRBV5-1 combines with J gene TRBJ1-1; D uncertain. V lost 4 bases and J 7 bases, leaving 11 bases between the germline ends. The germline V gene has CDR1 SGHRS and CDR2 YFSETQ. The CDR3 runs 12 residues. As DNA, the CDR3 is TGCGCCAGCAGCCCGGAAGGGTATGAAGCTTTCTTT. Encoded protein: CASSPEGYEAFF.

The chain combines TRBV11-2 with TRBJ1-3; no clear D gene. The germline CDR1 and CDR2 sequences are SGHAT and FQNNGV. Trimming shortened V by 2 bases and J by 4 bases, and 12 bases separated the two germline ends. The CDR3 length is 15 residues. The CDR3, as DNA: TGTGCCAGCAGCTTATTTCGGGCATCGGGAAACACCATATATTTT. Protein sequence: CASSLFRASGNTIYF.

There are many counts of this clonotype. The V gene is TRBV18, the J gene TRBJ2-7, with 7 nucleotides matching TRBD1. Trimming took 0 bases from V and 1 from J; bases not matched to a gene: 3. CDR3 length equals 15 residues. Germline V gives CDR1 KGHSH, CDR2 LQKENI. The CDR3 nucleotides read TGTGCCAGCTCACCACCCGTACAGGGGTCCTACGAGCAGTACTTC. It yields the protein CASSPPVQGSYEQYF.

The chain carries TRBV11-3 and TRBJ1-1; D is ambiguous. V dropped 7 bases and J dropped 5 bases, with 8 bases sitting between them. The CDR3 has 11 residues. The germline V gene has CDR1 SGHNT and CDR2 YENEEA. CDR3 in amino acids: CASTVRTEAFF. Here the CDR3 DNA reads TGTGCCAGCACTGTAAGGACTGAAGCTTTCTTT.

This chain uses TRBV6-1 with TRBJ1-4; D might be TRBD1 (5 bases). The V gene lost 6 bases and the J gene lost 7 bases, with 30 bases spanning the gap. The CDR3 sequence is 19 residues long. CDR1 is MNHNS and CDR2 is SASEGT in the germline V gene. The CDR3 reads CASSRHFPGGFSRGEKLFF. The DNA for the CDR3 is TGTGCCAGCAGCCGTCACTTCCCCGGTGGGTTCTCGAGGGGTGAAAAACTGTTTTTT.

This clonotype was counted a few times. The V gene is TRBV3-1, the J gene TRBJ1-2, with TRBD1 identical over 7 bases. The CDR3 sequence is 14 residues long. Losses at the gene ends were 4 bases for V and 2 bases for J; bases not matched to a gene: 4. CDR1 LGHDT and CDR2 YNNKEL come from the germline V gene (reference sequence). The DNA for the CDR3 is TGTGCCAGCAGCCGCGGACAGGCAAACTATGGCTACACCTTC. It specifies CASSRGQANYGYTF.

Only one count was recorded for this clonotype. The chain is built from TRBV18 and TRBJ2-1, with 7 positions matching TRBD2. This CDR3 has 16 residues. The trim removed 2 bases at V and 4 bases at J, leaving 8 bases unmatched. Germline V gene data show CDR1 as KGHSH and CDR2 as LQKENI. The CDR3 DNA reads as TGTGCCAGCTCACCATTCGCGACTAGCCAATACAATGAGCAGTTCTTC. Amino acids: CASSPFATSQYNEQFF. The full variable domain, rest sourced from reference TRBV18 and TRBJ2-1, is NAGVMQNPRHLVRRRGQEARLRCSPMKGHSHVYWYRQLPEEGLKFMVYLQKENIIDESGMPKERFSAEFPKEGPSILRIQQVVRGDSAAYFCASSPFATSQYNEQFFGPGTRLTVL.

The table lists this clonotype with a few counts. The chain is built from TRBV16 and TRBJ2-2; either TRBD1 or TRBD2 may supply D (5 bases each). Germline-derived CDR1 and CDR2 are KGHSY and FQNENV. The CDR3 has 14 residues. The ends were cut back, 5 bases at V and 6 bases at J, with 13 bases in the middle. The CDR3 region is CASSGTGVAGELFF. The CDR3 DNA is TGTGCCAGCAGCGGGACCGGGGTGGCCGGGGAGCTGTTTTTT.

This clonotype was counted only a few times. The chain uses TRBV18 and TRBJ1-4; 7 bases agree with TRBD1. This CDR3 comprises 13 residues. CDR1 is KGHSH, CDR2 LQKENI, per germline. With V trimmed by 6 bases and J by 9 bases, 7 bases remained unmatched. The CDR3 loop is CASSAQGTQKLFF. DNA of the CDR3: TGTGCCAGCTCCGCACAGGGGACTCAAAAACTGTTTTTT.

The V and J genes are TRBV6-1 and TRBJ1-4; D may be TRBD1 (5 bases). The CDR3 runs to 13 residues. The V gene lost 3 bases and the J gene lost 8 bases, with 10 bases spanning the gap. Germline assignment: CDR1 MNHNS and CDR2 SASEGT. CDR3 protein: CASSENRWEKLFF. The CDR3 bases are TGTGCCAGCAGTGAGAACAGGTGGGAAAAACTGTTTTTT.

This clonotype was counted ten times or more. The chain links TRBV12-3 or TRBV12-4 to TRBJ2-1; tentatively, D is TRBD2 (5 bases). Trimming removed 0 bases at V and 6 bases at J, with 12 bases between. This CDR3 region has 15 residues. Written as DNA, the CDR3 is TGTGCCAGCAGTTTAGCCGGGGTTATAGTCAATGAGCAGTTCTTC. Translating gives CASSLAGVIVNEQFF.

This clonotype was picked up a small number of times. The gene calls are TRBV9 and TRBJ1-1, with D hard to call. Trimming left V 4 bases short and J 1 base short, with 14 bases between. From germline, CDR1 is SGDLS and CDR2 YYNGEE. This CDR3 contains 15 residues. The CDR3 reads CASSPTPRGNTEAFF. The CDR3 region has the DNA TGTGCCAGCAGCCCCACCCCTCGGGGGAACACTGAAGCTTTCTTT.

This chain joins TRBV5-1 and TRBJ1-1; D is possibly TRBD1 (5 bases). Germline assignment: CDR1 SGHRS and CDR2 YFSETQ. The CDR3 is made up of 15 amino acids. The V end lost 0 bases, the J end lost 3 bases, and 12 bases lay between the germline ends. This chain's CDR3 is CASSLERQSYTEAFF. CDR3 nucleotides: TGCGCCAGCAGCTTGGAGCGACAGAGTTACACTGAAGCTTTCTTT.

A few counts support this clonotype. CDR3 residues: CAISATPANSPLHF. The CDR3 DNA reads as TGTGCCATCAGTGCGACACCAGCAAATTCACCCCTCCACTTT. The chain joins TRBV10-3 to TRBJ1-6, with no clear D. The CDR3 consists of 14 residues. Germline V gene lookup returns CDR1 ENHRY and CDR2 SYGVKD. Trimming stripped 4 bases from V and 7 bases from J, with 11 bases between.

The chain recombines TRBV29-1 with TRBJ2-1, with TRBD2 matching 12 bases. This CDR3 is built from 17 residues. Germline CDR1 reads SQVTM; CDR2 reads ANQGSEA. V lost 3 bases to trimming and J lost 0 bases; unmatched junction nucleotides: 6. The DNA of the CDR3 is TGCAGCGTTGACGTACTAGCGGGGGGTACCTCCTACAATGAGCAGTTCTTC. Translation: CSVDVLAGGTSYNEQFF.

There are many counts of this clonotype. The chain links TRBV5-1 to TRBJ2-7; D might be TRBD1 (5 bases). The germline CDR1 and CDR2 sequences are SGHRS and YFSETQ. The CDR3 spans 15 residues. The V gene lost 0 bases and the J gene lost 3 bases, with 13 bases spanning the gap. Here the CDR3 DNA reads TGCGCCAGCAGCTTGGGCGCAGGGCTTGACTACGAGCAGTACTTC. It encodes CASSLGAGLDYEQYF.

CDR3: CASSIQGAKDTQYF. In nucleotides, the CDR3 is TGTGCCAGTAGTATTCAGGGGGCAAAAGATACGCAGTATTTT. V and J are TRBV19 and TRBJ2-3; 8 bases map to TRBD1. The CDR3 sequence is 14 residues long. Germline assignment: CDR1 LNHDA and CDR2 SQIVND (reference sequence). J gave up 5 bases and V 3 bases, and 4 bases lay outside the gene matches.

This clonotype was found many times. The CDR3 region is CASSPGQHSNQPQHF. The CDR3 bases are TGTGCCAGCAGCCCAGGACAGCATAGCAATCAGCCCCAGCATTTT. The chain has TRBV11-2 and TRBJ1-5, with a weak D call TRBD1 (6 bases). CDR3 length: 15 residues. The germline V gene encodes CDR1 SGHAT and CDR2 FQNNGV. V was clipped by 5 bases and J by 0 bases, with 11 bases between them.

This chain uses TRBV7-9 with TRBJ1-1, with no clear D. This CDR3 is 15 amino acids long. Trimming took 5 bases from V and 1 from J, leaving 14 bases between them. CDR1 SEHNR and CDR2 FQNEAQ come from the germline V gene (reference sequence). The chain's CDR3 is CASSARVVANTEAFF. CDR3 in DNA: TGTGCCAGCAGCGCCCGGGTGGTGGCGAACACTGAAGCTTTCTTT.

Only a few counts were recorded for this clonotype. Compared with germline, one end of the junction differs, possibly owing to a read error. The chain recombines TRBV20-1 with TRBJ1-2; 12 bases match TRBD1. The CDR3 sequence is 14 residues long. The germline V gene encodes CDR1 DFQATT and CDR2 SNEGSKA (reference sequence). The CDR3 is CGASKGQGADGYTF. In DNA, the CDR3 is TGCGGTGCTAGTAAGGGACAGGGGGCGGATGGCTACACCTTC.

This sequence joins TRBV11-1 and TRBJ2-3; 10 bases are shared with TRBD2. Per germline, CDR1 SGHAT and CDR2 FQDESV (reference sequence). J lost 2 bases, V lost 5 bases, and 7 bases had no gene match. This CDR3 has 16 residues. The CDR3 sequence: CASSPGTSVDTDTQYF. The CDR3 DNA reads as TGTGCCAGCAGCCCCGGGACTAGCGTGGACACAGATACGCAGTATTTT.